The 18 T cell receptor beta chains reported below all come from one sample, sequenced in a study of T cell responses to AZD1222 COVID-19 vaccine listed by TCRdb under 2021. Receptor libraries were prepared by the immunoSEQ multiplex PCR assay. What TCRdb holds here is the immuneACCESS table cut down to in-frame rearrangements. Part of the clones is not present; checked against another copy, under half of the missing clones reflect an unresolved V gene, and the others are unexplained. Here the sample has 150,000 to 200,000 clones; about nine tenths occur a single time. 5.5% of the sample belongs to the ten largest clones. What this sample's time point label stands for: baseline before first vaccination. Specimen: peripheral blood, collected on day 0 of AZD1222 vaccination. Source of these receptors: an adult in good health.

The chain recombines TRBV19 with TRBJ2-3; D is unclear. In germline, CDR1 is LNHDA, CDR2 SQIVND (reference sequence). There are 17 residues in the CDR3. The V end was cut by 5 bases, the J end by 4 bases, with 22 bases between. CDR3 coding DNA: TGTGCCAGTAGTCCGAGAAGTGGGGTAGGATTGGCAGATACGCAGTATTTT. Its translation: CASSPRSGVGLADTQYF.

The chain has TRBV19 and TRBJ2-4; 9 nucleotides agree with TRBD1. The CDR3 runs to 16 residues. V was clipped by 0 bases and J by 5 bases; unmatched bases: 5. From germline, CDR1 is LNHDA and CDR2 SQIVND (reference sequence). The CDR3 loop is CASSIDLGQGQNIQYF. The CDR3 bases are TGTGCCAGTAGTATAGATCTGGGACAGGGACAAAACATTCAGTACTTC.

This clone has a single count. The rearrangement joins TRBV6-5 to TRBJ2-2, with D perhaps TRBD2 (6 bases). This CDR3 contains 14 residues. V lost 8 bases, J lost 6 bases, and 16 bases lay in between. CDR1 and CDR2 from the germline V gene are MNHEY and SVGAGI. The CDR3 bases are TGTGCCAGCCGGGAACTAGCTTTAGCCGGGGAGCTGTTTTTT. Residues: CASRELALAGELFF.

This clone qualifies as medium-sized. Within the sample, other DNA sequences also encode this same CDR3. V is TRBV19 and J is TRBJ2-5; 8 bases match TRBD2. The germline gives CDR1 LNHDA, CDR2 SQIVND (reference sequence). The CDR3 is 16 amino acids. The V segment lost 6 bases and the J segment 1 base; nucleotides outside the gene matches: 10. The CDR3 sequence is CASRLRGRGAQETQYF. Here the CDR3 DNA reads TGTGCCAGTAGGCTCCGGGGGCGGGGGGCCCAAGAGACCCAGTACTTC.

This chain links TRBV6-2 or TRBV6-3 with TRBJ2-5; D possibly corresponds to TRBD1 (5 bases). The CDR3 loop spans 11 amino acids. Germline V gives CDR1 MNHEY, CDR2 SVGEGT. V was trimmed by 6 bases and J by 4 bases, leaving 6 bases between them. CDR3 protein: CASSQGETQYF. The DNA of the CDR3 is TGTGCCAGCAGCCAGGGAGAGACCCAGTACTTC.

The chain carries TRBV9 and TRBJ1-1; perhaps TRBD1 as D (6 bases). CDR3 length equals 14 residues. The ends were cut back, 3 bases at V and 5 bases at J, with 14 bases in the middle. The germline V gene encodes CDR1 SGDLS and CDR2 YYNGEE. CDR3 in amino acids: CASSATTQGTEAFF. The CDR3 nucleotides are TGTGCCAGCAGCGCTACGACACAGGGTACTGAAGCTTTCTTT. The whole variable domain, filled in from reference TRBV9 and TRBJ1-1, reads DSGVTQTPKHLITATGQRVTLRCSPRSGDLSVYWYQQSLDQGLQFLIQYYNGEERAKGNILERFSAQQFPDLHSELNLSSLELGDSALYFCASSATTQGTEAFFGQGTRLTVV.

This chain joins TRBV2 and TRBJ2-1; 7 nucleotides align to TRBD1. CDR1 and CDR2 from the germline V gene are SNHLY and FYNNEI. Losses at the gene ends were 2 bases for V and 12 bases for J; bases not matched to a gene: 7. The CDR3 runs 13 residues. CDR3 in amino acids: CASSEFQGDGQFF. CDR3 bases: TGTGCCAGCAGTGAATTTCAGGGGGATGGGCAGTTCTTC.

This rearrangement joins TRBV30 to TRBJ2-7; TRBD1 agrees at 10 bases. Looked up from germline, CDR1 is GTSNPN and CDR2 is SVGIG (reference sequence). V lost 3 bases and J lost 5; bases outside the gene matches: 7. The CDR3 has 14 amino acids. The CDR3 here is CAWRSGTGVHEQYF. The CDR3 region has the DNA TGTGCCTGGAGGTCCGGGACAGGGGTCCACGAGCAGTACTTC.

The rearrangement links TRBV4-3 to TRBJ1-1; D gene uncertain. Trimming pared 2 bases from V and 4 bases from J, leaving 8 bases between. CDR1 LGHNA and CDR2 YSLEER come from the germline V gene. The CDR3 spans 13 residues. CDR3 amino acids: CASSQTSGTEAFF. The CDR3 DNA sequence: TGCGCCAGCAGCCAAACAAGTGGCACTGAAGCTTTCTTT.

As to this clone: A much larger clone sits a single nucleotide away, making a read error possible. The CDR3 DNA reads TGTGCCAGCAGTGAGGGGGGTGGCAATCAGCCCCAGCATTTT. Amino acids: CASSEGGGNQPQHF. The rearrangement joins TRBV2 to TRBJ1-5, with a possible D match to TRBD1 (5 bases). The germline V gene encodes CDR1 SNHLY and CDR2 FYNNEI. V gave up 3 bases and J gave up 2 bases, with 8 bases separating them. The CDR3 runs 14 residues.

The chain couples TRBV6-2 or TRBV6-3 to TRBJ2-3; 14 bases map to TRBD2. CDR1 and CDR2 (germline): MNHEY, SVGEGT. Germline trimming cut 2 bases from V and 1 base from J; bases unmatched to any gene: 5. This CDR3 region has 18 residues. In nucleotides, the CDR3 is TGTGCCAGCAGTTACGGGACTAGCGGGAGCGGTGGCACAGATACGCAGTATTTT. Its protein product is CASSYGTSGSGGTDTQYF.

J is TRBJ1-2 and V is TRBV6-5; 8 nucleotides line up with TRBD1. V was pared by 7 bases and J by 4 bases, with 5 bases of the junction left unmatched. This CDR3 has 13 amino acids. Germline V gene data show CDR1 as MNHEY and CDR2 as SVGAGI. This CDR3 reads CASNPDRVYGYTF. CDR3 DNA: TGTGCCAGCAACCCGGACAGGGTCTATGGCTACACCTTC.

The rearrangement links TRBV10-3 to TRBJ1-1, with D possibly TRBD1 on 6 matching bases. This CDR3 comprises 15 residues. The V and J ends lost 5 bases and 0 bases respectively, with 13 bases between them. Germline values: CDR1 ENHRY, CDR2 SYGVKD. CDR3 in amino acids: CAISLRTEMNTEAFF. The CDR3 DNA reads TGTGCCATCAGTCTAAGGACAGAGATGAACACTGAAGCTTTCTTT.

The chain links TRBV11-2 to TRBJ2-7; 10 bases match TRBD1. CDR3 length: 14 residues. V lost 4 bases and J lost 6; bases outside the gene matches: 6. Germline V gene sequence: CDR1 SGHAT, CDR2 FQNNGV. CDR3 region: CASSSPGQGVEQYF. For the CDR3, the DNA is TGTGCCAGCAGCTCTCCAGGACAGGGGGTCGAGCAGTACTTC. Looking up the rest from reference TRBV11-2 and TRBJ2-7 gives the full variable domain: EAGVAQSPRYKIIEKRQSVAFWCNPISGHATLYWYQQILGQGPKLLIQFQNNGVVDDSQLPKDRFSAERLKGVDSTLKIQPAKLEDSAVYLCASSSPGQGVEQYFGPGTRLTVT.

This chain uses TRBV7-8 with TRBJ2-5; D gene unclear. Germline V gives CDR1 SGHVS, CDR2 FQNEAQ. Trimming removed 1 base at V and 4 bases at J, with 13 bases between. The CDR3 has 15 residues. As DNA, the CDR3 is TGTGCCAGCAGCTTAGTTCCTGGGCAAGGAGAGACCCAGTACTTC. This codes for CASSLVPGQGETQYF.

The chain joins TRBV6-6 to TRBJ1-5, with TRBD1 matching 10 bases. V trimming: 4 bases; J trimming: 1 base; junction bases outside the gene matches: 4. CDR3 length: 16 residues. The germline gives CDR1 MNHNY, CDR2 SVGAGI (reference sequence). CDR3 loop: CASSSKGQGSNQPQHF. The CDR3 region has the DNA TGTGCCAGCAGTTCGAAGGGACAGGGGAGCAATCAGCCCCAGCATTTT.

V is TRBV4-2 and J is TRBJ2-7, with D unresolved. CDR3 size: 16 residues. Between the trimmed V and J ends, which lost 1 base and 1 base, there was a span of 14 bases. Germline V gene sequence: CDR1 LGHNA, CDR2 YNFKEQ. The CDR3 region is CASSQGEGSPSYEQYF. Here the CDR3 DNA reads TGTGCCAGCAGCCAAGGGGAAGGGTCTCCATCCTACGAGCAGTACTTC.

This sequence joins TRBV15 and TRBJ1-5, with 8 nucleotides matching TRBD1. Trimming at V came to 5 bases and at J to 4 bases, leaving 4 bases not matched to a gene. Germline loops: CDR1 LNHNV, CDR2 YYDKDF (reference sequence). The CDR3 totals 14 residues. CDR3 residues: CATSGQGANQPQHF. The CDR3 DNA reads TGTGCCACCAGCGGGCAGGGGGCAAATCAGCCCCAGCATTTT. Using reference TRBV15 and TRBJ1-5 for the parts outside the CDR3, the full variable domain is DAMVIQNPRYQVTQFGKPVTLSCSQTLNHNVMYWYQQKSSQAPKLLFHYYDKDFNNEADTPDNFQSRRPNTSFCFLDIRSPGLGDTAMYLCATSGQGANQPQHFGDGTRLSIL.